Listed below are T cell receptor beta chains from one sample, sequenced in a study of blood T cell repertoires in COVID-19. The method was immunoSEQ multiplex PCR; TCRdb's version includes in-frame clones alone and lacks a portion of them. The sample shows roughly 200,000 clones, around 80% of them seen only once. The sequenced sample was peripheral blood. These receptor sequences come from a woman of 80 years or more with COVID-19, enrolled during active disease. Both conserved end residues are trimmed from each CDR3. Some rows mark clone size as missing; the rest say once, few, many or name a class of expanded clone.

V	J	size	CDR3
TRBV5-4	TRBJ2-5	NA	ASSPGTSGSAETQY
TRBV12-3/TRBV12-4	TRBJ1-1	NA	ASTPTGVEAF
TRBV2	TRBJ1-2	many	ASSGSSPIYGYT
TRBV4-3	TRBJ1-1	NA	ASSQEGGNTEAF
TRBV2	TRBJ2-3	NA	ASSGLLAGGGTDTQY
TRBV10-3	TRBJ2-1	NA	AISEVERGLQF
TRBV7-2	TRBJ1-1	NA	ASSLTGYEAF
TRBV10-3	TRBJ2-7	NA	ATGTGGREQY
TRBV5-1	TRBJ2-1	NA	ASSFSGLAGGEQF
TRBV6-6	TRBJ2-2	once	ASSYSIQFRPGELF
TRBV5-5	TRBJ2-2	NA	ASSYWTGPNTGELF
TRBV9	TRBJ2-7	NA	ASSVGQTYEQY
TRBV3-1/TRBV3-2	TRBJ2-1	many	ASSRTSGSHEQF
TRBV4-1	TRBJ2-3	NA	ASSQGGVGDTQY
TRBV7-9	TRBJ1-2	NA	ASSLEGRSYT
TRBV19	TRBJ2-7	NA	ASRQTGTGGGDEQY
TRBV5-6	TRBJ2-1	few	ASSLSPGINEQF
TRBV7-8	TRBJ2-5	NA	ASSLGLAGEGKTQY
TRBV11-3	TRBJ1-1	NA	ASSWANTEAF
TRBV5-1	TRBJ1-1	NA	ASSTSGAMNTEAF
TRBV19	TRBJ1-5	NA	ASATGRNQPQH
TRBV2	TRBJ2-1	NA	ASSPGVSYNEQF
TRBV5-4	TRBJ2-1	once	ASSLKGGRALWYNEQF
TRBV4-3	TRBJ2-5	NA	ASSQYGRGETQY
TRBV4-1	TRBJ2-1	NA	ASSHPSMREQF
TRBV5-1	TRBJ1-1	NA	ASSLAGQGLIAEAF
TRBV7-8	TRBJ1-6	NA	ASSLAGQGTYNSPLH
TRBV5-1	TRBJ1-2	NA	ASSLVGDSSSDRGGYT
TRBV30	TRBJ2-1	few	AWSADRGPYNEQF
TRBV7-9	TRBJ1-6	NA	ASSRGQGSSYNSPLH
TRBV5-1	TRBJ1-1	NA	ASSSPGQGGTEAF
TRBV5-1	TRBJ2-7	NA	ASSPDREGYEQY
TRBV19	TRBJ2-3	NA	ASSILAGGPDTQY
TRBV6-1	TRBJ1-2	NA	ASSEVGRQGDGYT
TRBV4-1	TRBJ1-2	NA	ASSTTHREGNYGYT
TRBV6-5	TRBJ1-3	NA	ASGFERGSSGNTIY
TRBV7-6	TRBJ2-3	NA	ASSGGTSGTDTQY
TRBV29-1	TRBJ2-2	NA	SVYRDDTGELF
TRBV7-3	TRBJ2-1	NA	ASSLVGGASYNEQF
TRBV4-3	TRBJ2-2	NA	ASSQSSGGATGELF
TRBV13	TRBJ2-1	NA	ASSSVYNEQF
TRBV6-1	TRBJ2-3	NA	ASSDGRLAGSPTDTQY
TRBV6-4	TRBJ2-7	NA	ASSEGRGSYEQY
TRBV5-1	TRBJ1-2	NA	ASSTGQVNYGYT
TRBV28	TRBJ1-2	NA	ASSLRREGLYGYT
TRBV7-2	TRBJ1-5	NA	ASSPTGGNQPQH
TRBV2	TRBJ2-2	NA	ASSGTRNTGELF
TRBV5-6	TRBJ2-1	NA	ASSLALSSGSSYNEQF
TRBV18	TRBJ2-1	NA	ASSPPRGKRELYNEQF
TRBV9	TRBJ1-2	NA	ASSRIDRPGYT
TRBV7-2	TRBJ1-5	NA	ASSRTGGSQPQH
TRBV28	TRBJ2-2	once	ASSIMNTGELF
TRBV30	TRBJ1-2	NA	AWSGRQGIGYT
TRBV19	TRBJ2-3	NA	ASGQGAADTQY